This TCR beta chain was obtained from a study of blood T cell repertoires in COVID-19. There are 13 residues in the CDR3. Germline trimming cut 6 bases from V and 3 bases from J; bases unmatched to any gene: 5. Germline CDR1 and CDR2: SNHLY and FYNNEI. Produced via immunoSEQ multiplex PCR; TCRdb's table is partial and in-frame only. The table records about 330,000 clones, more than 75% of them present only once. The sequenced sample was PBMCs or T cells enriched from blood (not recorded which). This chain links TRBV2 with TRBJ2-7; 7 bases line up with TRBD1. This sequence originates from a woman aged 25 to 39 who had recovered from COVID-19. The CDR3: CASRPDRDYEQYF. Here the CDR3 DNA reads TGTGCCAGCAGGCCCGACAGGGACTACGAGCAGTACTTC. Variable domain in full (rest from reference TRBV2 and TRBJ2-7): EPEVTQTPSHQVTQMGQEVILRCVPISNHLYFYWYRQILGQKVEFLVSFYNNEISEKSEIFDDQFSVERPDGSNFTLKIRSTKLEDSAMYFCASRPDRDYEQYFGPGTRLTVT.